This T cell receptor (beta chain) comes out of a study of T cells in Graves' hyperthyroidism and ophthalmopathy. Diagnosing involved the use of clinical symptoms, serum thyroxine and TRAb, thyroid ultrasound and orbital computed tomography. From RNA transcripts, TCR beta CDR3 regions were amplified. First-round RT-PCR targeting the TCR CDR3 was performed with the HTBI primer set. In TCRdb, the multiplex PCR reads were re-called with MiXCR into one record per CDR3 protein. This sample has around 600,000 distinct CDR3 sequences, with roughly 45% found just once. The CDR3 covers 13 residues. Looked up from germline, CDR1 is WSHSY and CDR2 is SAAADI. Between the trimmed V and J ends, which lost 6 bases and 4 bases, there was a span of 12 bases. In its sample, this clonotype was seen many times.

This receptor was identified in an adult man with Graves' disease, either hyperthyroidism or ophthalmopathy (not recorded which). The material sequenced was peripheral blood or thyroid tissue (not recorded which). V usage is TRBV10-2 and J usage is TRBJ1-2; D perhaps matches TRBD1 (6 bases). CDR3 residues: CASRDSSLYGYTF. The CDR3, as DNA: TGCGCCAGCAGGGACAGCTCCCTCTATGGCTACACCTTC.